This is a list of T cell receptor beta chains from one sample in a study of control samples from healthy donors and cancer patients. Some clones are missing from TCRdb's copy, which holds only in-frame ones; the method was immunoSEQ multiplex PCR. The sample records tens of thousands of clones, about 89% being singletons. The sequencing input was PBMCs. Every receptor here comes from a woman aged 60-75 years with lung cancer. The CDR3 runs from the conserved cysteine through the conserved F or W. D genes are given only for firm matches. Clone size is shown for a subset of rows, as once, few, many or a class of expanded clone.

d_gene: NA; abundance: NA; v_gene: TRBV5-5; j_gene: TRBJ1-4; CDR3nt: TGTGCCAGCAGCTTGGTAGGACGGGGAGACGAAAAACTGTTTTTT; CDR3aa: CASSLVGRGDEKLFF
d_gene: TRBD1; abundance: NA; v_gene: TRBV12-5; j_gene: TRBJ2-1; CDR3nt: TGTGCTAGTGGTTTGGTCACAGGGGTGGCGGGCAATGAGCAGTTCTTC; CDR3aa: CASGLVTGVAGNEQFF
d_gene: NA; abundance: NA; v_gene: TRBV19; j_gene: TRBJ2-5; CDR3nt: TGTGCCAGTAGTATGGGAGGTCGGGAGACCCAGTACTTC; CDR3aa: CASSMGGRETQYF
d_gene: TRBD1; abundance: NA; v_gene: TRBV28; j_gene: TRBJ1-2; CDR3nt: TGTGCCAGGTGGGACAGGGTATATGGCTACACCTTC; CDR3aa: CARWDRVYGYTF
d_gene: NA; abundance: NA; v_gene: TRBV21-1; j_gene: TRBJ1-2; CDR3nt: TGTGCCAGCAGCGCGGGACAGGGAGACTATGGCTACACCTTC; CDR3aa: CASSAGQGDYGYTF
d_gene: NA; abundance: few; v_gene: TRBV7-9; j_gene: TRBJ1-2; CDR3nt: TGTGCCAGCAGCTGGGGACACTATTACACCTTC; CDR3aa: CASSWGHYYTF
d_gene: TRBD1; abundance: NA; v_gene: TRBV30; j_gene: TRBJ1-3; CDR3nt: TGTGCCTGTCCCGGGACAGCTGGAAACACCATATATTTT; CDR3aa: CACPGTAGNTIYF
d_gene: NA; abundance: NA; v_gene: TRBV3-1/TRBV3-2; j_gene: TRBJ1-6; CDR3nt: TGTGCCAGCAGCGTAGGGGAAATTTATAATTCACCCCTCCACTTT; CDR3aa: CASSVGEIYNSPLHF
d_gene: NA; abundance: NA; v_gene: TRBV27; j_gene: TRBJ1-5; CDR3nt: TGTGCCAGCAGTTTCTACGGGCGCAATCAGCCCCAGCATTTT; CDR3aa: CASSFYGRNQPQHF
d_gene: TRBD1; abundance: NA; v_gene: TRBV12-3/TRBV12-4; j_gene: TRBJ1-1; CDR3nt: TGTGCCTCTTCAGGGGGGACTGAAGCTTTCTTT; CDR3aa: CASSGGTEAFF
d_gene: NA; abundance: NA; v_gene: TRBV6-6; j_gene: TRBJ1-2; CDR3nt: TGTGCCAGCAGTTACTCGGCAGAGGGAGGATACACCTTC; CDR3aa: CASSYSAEGGYTF
d_gene: TRBD2; abundance: once; v_gene: TRBV20-1; j_gene: TRBJ2-5; CDR3nt: TGCAGTGCCCTAGCGGGAGAGACCCAGTACTTC; CDR3aa: CSALAGETQYF
d_gene: TRBD1; abundance: few; v_gene: TRBV10-2; j_gene: TRBJ2-7; CDR3nt: TGCGCCAGCACCGGGACAGCCGACTCCTACGAGCAGTACTTC; CDR3aa: CASTGTADSYEQYF
d_gene: NA; abundance: NA; v_gene: TRBV27; j_gene: TRBJ1-2; CDR3nt: TGTGCCAGCAGTTTATCGGACCCACGCCGATATGGCTACACCTTC; CDR3aa: CASSLSDPRRYGYTF
d_gene: TRBD1; abundance: NA; v_gene: TRBV2; j_gene: TRBJ1-2; CDR3nt: TGTGCCAGCAGTGTTGACAGGGGGAAATGGGGCTACACCTTC; CDR3aa: CASSVDRGKWGYTF
d_gene: NA; abundance: NA; v_gene: TRBV30; j_gene: TRBJ1-1; CDR3nt: TGTGCCTGGAACGGAGGGACCACTGAAGCTTTCTTT; CDR3aa: CAWNGGTTEAFF
d_gene: NA; abundance: NA; v_gene: TRBV6-2/TRBV6-3; j_gene: TRBJ2-7; CDR3nt: TGTGCCAGCAGTTCAGGGGGGGCCTTCTCCTACGAGCAGTACTTC; CDR3aa: CASSSGGAFSYEQYF
d_gene: NA; abundance: NA; v_gene: TRBV5-1; j_gene: TRBJ2-7; CDR3nt: TGCGCCAGCGCCGGGACTGACCCCTCCTACGAGCAGTACTTC; CDR3aa: CASAGTDPSYEQYF
d_gene: NA; abundance: NA; v_gene: TRBV20-1; j_gene: TRBJ1-2; CDR3nt: TGCAGTGCTGGGAGTGGGGAGGGATACACCTTC; CDR3aa: CSAGSGEGYTF
d_gene: NA; abundance: NA; v_gene: TRBV16; j_gene: TRBJ1-1; CDR3nt: TGTGCCAGCAGCCTTTCCACGAACACTGAAGCTTTCTTT; CDR3aa: CASSLSTNTEAFF
d_gene: TRBD1; abundance: NA; v_gene: TRBV7-9; j_gene: TRBJ1-2; CDR3nt: TGTGCCAGCAGCTTGGGGACAGGGAATGGCTACACCTTC; CDR3aa: CASSLGTGNGYTF
d_gene: NA; abundance: NA; v_gene: TRBV5-6; j_gene: TRBJ1-1; CDR3nt: TGTGCCAGCAGCTCTAAGGGGCTAGCCTACACTGAAGCTTTCTTT; CDR3aa: CASSSKGLAYTEAFF
d_gene: TRBD1; abundance: NA; v_gene: TRBV4-1; j_gene: TRBJ2-3; CDR3nt: TGCGCCAGCAGCCAGACAGGGGCTAGCACAGATACGCAGTATTTT; CDR3aa: CASSQTGASTDTQYF
d_gene: TRBD1; abundance: NA; v_gene: TRBV28; j_gene: TRBJ1-1; CDR3nt: TGTGCCAGCAGGGGGAACAGGGGTTTGAACACTGAAGCTTTCTTT; CDR3aa: CASRGNRGLNTEAFF
d_gene: NA; abundance: few; v_gene: TRBV6-1; j_gene: TRBJ2-2; CDR3nt: TGTGCCAGCAGTGAAGGAGAGGCCGGGGAGCTGTTTTTT; CDR3aa: CASSEGEAGELFF
d_gene: NA; abundance: NA; v_gene: TRBV7-9; j_gene: TRBJ2-5; CDR3nt: TGTGCCAGCAGCTTAGGGCTAGCGATCCAAGAGACCCAGTACTTC; CDR3aa: CASSLGLAIQETQYF
d_gene: NA; abundance: NA; v_gene: TRBV28; j_gene: TRBJ1-2; CDR3nt: TGTGCCAGCAGTTTAATCGAGTATGGCTATGGCTACACCTTC; CDR3aa: CASSLIEYGYGYTF
d_gene: TRBD2; abundance: NA; v_gene: TRBV7-8; j_gene: TRBJ2-1; CDR3nt: TGTGCCAGCAGCGTGGGACTAGCACCGCCCAATGAGCAGTTCTTC; CDR3aa: CASSVGLAPPNEQFF
d_gene: TRBD2; abundance: NA; v_gene: TRBV2; j_gene: TRBJ2-2; CDR3nt: TGTGCCAGCAGGCGGGAGGACACCGGGGAGCTGTTTTTT; CDR3aa: CASRREDTGELFF
d_gene: NA; abundance: NA; v_gene: TRBV12-3/TRBV12-4; j_gene: TRBJ1-1; CDR3nt: TGTGCCAGCTACAGTTACTTCGCTGAAGCTTTCTTT; CDR3aa: CASYSYFAEAFF
d_gene: TRBD1; abundance: NA; v_gene: TRBV7-9; j_gene: TRBJ1-2; CDR3nt: TGTGCCAGCAGTCCGACTCAGGGGGGCTCTGGCTACACCTTC; CDR3aa: CASSPTQGGSGYTF
d_gene: NA; abundance: NA; v_gene: TRBV24-1; j_gene: TRBJ2-5; CDR3nt: TGTGCCACCAGTGATGGCGGGCGTGAGACCCAGTACTTC; CDR3aa: CATSDGGRETQYF
d_gene: NA; abundance: NA; v_gene: TRBV18; j_gene: TRBJ1-5; CDR3nt: TGTGCCAGCTCGCTGGATATCAATCAGCCCCAGCATTTT; CDR3aa: CASSLDINQPQHF
d_gene: TRBD1; abundance: few; v_gene: TRBV7-9; j_gene: TRBJ2-3; CDR3nt: TGTGCCAGCAGCTTATCCACAGGGGGGATAGATACGCAGTATTTT; CDR3aa: CASSLSTGGIDTQYF
d_gene: NA; abundance: NA; v_gene: TRBV5-8; j_gene: TRBJ1-1; CDR3nt: TGTGCCAGCAGGGATCGCTACAGGGCCATGAACACTGAAGCTTTCTTT; CDR3aa: CASRDRYRAMNTEAFF
d_gene: NA; abundance: once; v_gene: TRBV6-1; j_gene: TRBJ2-1; CDR3nt: TGTGCCAGCAGTGAGGGACCGGGAAGGGTCAATGAGCAGTTCTTC; CDR3aa: CASSEGPGRVNEQFF
d_gene: NA; abundance: NA; v_gene: TRBV28; j_gene: TRBJ1-2; CDR3nt: TGTGCCAGCTCAACCTCTCACTATGGCTACACCTTC; CDR3aa: CASSTSHYGYTF
d_gene: NA; abundance: NA; v_gene: TRBV9; j_gene: TRBJ2-3; CDR3nt: TGTGCCAGCAGCGTCCAAGGAGGGGCTCGGACAGATACGCAGTATTTT; CDR3aa: CASSVQGGARTDTQYF
d_gene: TRBD1; abundance: NA; v_gene: TRBV5-1; j_gene: TRBJ1-4; CDR3nt: TGCGCCAGCAGCGGGCAGGGGGTCGCTAATGAAAAACTGTTTTTT; CDR3aa: CASSGQGVANEKLFF
d_gene: NA; abundance: NA; v_gene: TRBV11-2; j_gene: TRBJ1-1; CDR3nt: TGTGCCAGCAGCTTACAAGGACTCGTGAACACTGAAGCTTTCTTT; CDR3aa: CASSLQGLVNTEAFF
d_gene: NA; abundance: NA; v_gene: TRBV5-6; j_gene: TRBJ1-2; CDR3nt: TGTGCCAGCAGCTTGGTGGGCAGGGAGAGTCAGGGCTACACCTTC; CDR3aa: CASSLVGRESQGYTF
d_gene: NA; abundance: NA; v_gene: TRBV2; j_gene: TRBJ1-5; CDR3nt: TGTGCCAGCAGTAGGGGACTTCGACGGGGCAATCAGCCCCAGCATTTT; CDR3aa: CASSRGLRRGNQPQHF
d_gene: TRBD1; abundance: NA; v_gene: TRBV10-3; j_gene: TRBJ2-2; CDR3nt: TGTGCCATCAACCTAGGACAGGGCACTAACACCGGGGAGCTGTTTTTT; CDR3aa: CAINLGQGTNTGELFF
d_gene: NA; abundance: NA; v_gene: TRBV6-6; j_gene: TRBJ2-1; CDR3nt: TGTGCCAGCAGTTACGGGTCAGGAGGGTACAATGAGCAGTTCTTC; CDR3aa: CASSYGSGGYNEQFF
d_gene: NA; abundance: NA; v_gene: TRBV18; j_gene: TRBJ1-3; CDR3nt: TGTGCCAGCTCACCACCGGCAACAAAGGGCTCTGGAAACACCATATATTTT; CDR3aa: CASSPPATKGSGNTIYF
d_gene: NA; abundance: NA; v_gene: TRBV7-8; j_gene: TRBJ1-2; CDR3nt: TGTGCCAGCAGCTTAGAGGAGGGCTCTTACTATGGCTACACCTTC; CDR3aa: CASSLEEGSYYGYTF
d_gene: NA; abundance: NA; v_gene: TRBV3-1/TRBV3-2; j_gene: TRBJ1-1; CDR3nt: TGTGCCAGCAGCCCGCTGGACATAGACACTGAAGCTTTCTTT; CDR3aa: CASSPLDIDTEAFF
d_gene: NA; abundance: NA; v_gene: TRBV6-5; j_gene: TRBJ2-3; CDR3nt: TGTGCCAGCAGACCCACAGGTTCTGGAACAGATACGCAGTATTTT; CDR3aa: CASRPTGSGTDTQYF
d_gene: TRBD1; abundance: NA; v_gene: TRBV2; j_gene: TRBJ2-7; CDR3nt: TGTGCCAGATCCAGGGGGCGCGAATACGAGCAGTACTTC; CDR3aa: CARSRGREYEQYF
d_gene: TRBD1; abundance: NA; v_gene: TRBV19; j_gene: TRBJ2-3; CDR3nt: TGTGCCAGTAGGCCGGGACAGGGGGCCGGAGATACGCAGTATTTT; CDR3aa: CASRPGQGAGDTQYF
d_gene: NA; abundance: NA; v_gene: TRBV5-1; j_gene: TRBJ2-3; CDR3nt: TGCGCCAGCAGCTTGGAACAGATCACAGATACGCAGTATTTT; CDR3aa: CASSLEQITDTQYF
d_gene: NA; abundance: NA; v_gene: TRBV6-5; j_gene: TRBJ2-7; CDR3nt: TGTGCCAGCAGGAACCAGGGCCCCGAGCAGTACTTC; CDR3aa: CASRNQGPEQYF
d_gene: NA; abundance: NA; v_gene: TRBV18; j_gene: TRBJ1-1; CDR3nt: TGTGCCAGCTCACCCGCCGCGGTGACGAACACTGAAGCTTTCTTT; CDR3aa: CASSPAAVTNTEAFF
d_gene: TRBD1; abundance: once; v_gene: TRBV18; j_gene: TRBJ1-2; CDR3nt: TGTGCCAGCTCACCACCGACGACCGGACAGGGGGCGACACAGACCTTC; CDR3aa: CASSPPTTGQGATQTF